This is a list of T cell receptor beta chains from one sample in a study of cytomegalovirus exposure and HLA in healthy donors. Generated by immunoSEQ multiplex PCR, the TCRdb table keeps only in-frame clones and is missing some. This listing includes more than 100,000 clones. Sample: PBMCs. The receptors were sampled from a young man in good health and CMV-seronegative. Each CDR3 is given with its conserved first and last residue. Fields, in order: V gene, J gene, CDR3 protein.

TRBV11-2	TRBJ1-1	CASSPEGMTGMTEAFF
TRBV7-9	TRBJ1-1	CASSLDITGVTEAFF
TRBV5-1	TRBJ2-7	CASSVIAGPEQYF
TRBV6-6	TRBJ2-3	CASTFISGGTDTQYF
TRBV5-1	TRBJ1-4	CASSLGQGDEKLFF
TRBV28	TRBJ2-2	CAIPNIDSSNTGELFF
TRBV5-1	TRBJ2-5	CASSQPTGEQETQYF
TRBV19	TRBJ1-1	CASSIAGGHSEAFF
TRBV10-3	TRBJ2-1	CAISEQGPNEQFF
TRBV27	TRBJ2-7	CASKSLGTGVYEQYF
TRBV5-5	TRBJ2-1	CASSLEAAGNYNEQFF
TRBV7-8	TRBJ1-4	CASSPYREKLFF
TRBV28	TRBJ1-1	CASSLGRPTEAFF
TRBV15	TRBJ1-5	CATSRDPAGGGRNQPQHF
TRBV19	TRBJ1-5	CASSIQGDAQPQHF
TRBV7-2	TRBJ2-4	CASSNGLAGGRDKNIQYF
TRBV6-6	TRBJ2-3	CASSWSGGEDTQYF
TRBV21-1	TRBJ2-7	CATSSDNYEQYF
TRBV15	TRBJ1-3	CATSRDLGGQGAGNTIYF
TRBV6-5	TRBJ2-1	CATASRNNKQFF
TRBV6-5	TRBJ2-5	CASSRGERETQYF
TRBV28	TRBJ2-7	CASSPGLSYEQYF
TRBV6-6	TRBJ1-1	CASIGQGYDEAFF
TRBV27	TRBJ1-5	CASSPPPGRQLNQPQHF
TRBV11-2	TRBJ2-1	CASRTIRTHEQFF
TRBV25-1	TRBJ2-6	CASSEWGGSGANVLTF
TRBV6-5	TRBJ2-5	CASSYRLGRETQYF
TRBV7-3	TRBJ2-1	CASSAEGYYNEQFF
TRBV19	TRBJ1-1	CASSITGVNTEAFF
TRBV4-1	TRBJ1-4	CASSQGQGEVGEKLFF
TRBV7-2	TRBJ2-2	CASSLDRVMGAGELFF
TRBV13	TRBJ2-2	CASSGNRGNGELFF
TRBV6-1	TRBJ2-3	CATRGGLDTQYF
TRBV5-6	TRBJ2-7	CASSLGLAGVYEQYF
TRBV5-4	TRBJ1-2	CASSLGGANYGYTF